The next 18 T cell receptor beta chains were all read from a single sample in a study of blood T cell repertoires in COVID-19. Clones were read by immunoSEQ multiplex PCR, and TCRdb kept only the in-frame ones, dropping some. Among 130,000 to 150,000 clones listed, approximately 80% were seen once. The specimen was peripheral blood. The receptors come from a human donor in a cohort sampled during active COVID-19.

CDR3 DNA: TGTGCCAGCAGCCAACTCGGGACTAGCGGGAGTGATACGCAGTATTTT. Encoded protein: CASSQLGTSGSDTQYF. This rearrangement joins TRBV4-2 to TRBJ2-3; 14 bases fit TRBD2. The CDR3 loop spans 16 amino acids. V shed 2 bases, J shed 6 bases, and the junction held 4 bases outside the gene matches. CDR1 and CDR2 from the germline V gene are LGHNA and YNFKEQ.

V gene TRBV4-3 combines with J gene TRBJ1-6, with 7 bases lining up with TRBD1. The CDR3 spans 14 residues. Trimming cost V 4 bases and J 14 bases; bases outside gene matches: 11. Per germline, CDR1 LGHNA and CDR2 YSLEER. The CDR3 loop reads CASSLRDSASALHF. CDR3 DNA sequence: TGCGCCAGCAGCCTTAGGGACAGCGCCTCAGCCCTCCACTTT.

This sequence joins TRBV4-1 and TRBJ1-6; D not certain. The CDR3 spans 15 residues. Germline CDR1 is MGHRA and CDR2 is YSYEKL. Trimming removed 1 base at V and 11 bases at J, with 15 bases between. This CDR3 reads CASSQGGGRRAPLHF. The DNA of the CDR3 is TGCGCCAGCAGCCAAGGGGGAGGACGGCGGGCACCCCTCCACTTT.

The V call is TRBV3-1 (or the pseudogene TRBV3-2), the J call TRBJ2-1, with 14 bases fitting TRBD2. The trim removed 1 base at V and 4 bases at J, leaving 6 bases unmatched. Germline V gene lookup returns CDR1 LGHDT and CDR2 YNNKEL (reference sequence). The CDR3 contains 18 residues. The chain's CDR3 is CASSQVPGTSGGYNEQFF. The CDR3 nucleotides are TGTGCCAGCAGCCAAGTACCAGGGACTAGCGGGGGATACAATGAGCAGTTCTTC.

V and J are TRBV4-1 and TRBJ2-7, with D perhaps matching TRBD2 (6 bases). Germline CDR1 MGHRA, CDR2 YSYEKL. Trimming stripped 1 base from V and 4 bases from J, with 17 bases between. This CDR3 has 16 residues. The CDR3 DNA reads TGCGCCAGCAGCCAAGGTGGCGGGCTAGCGAAGTACGAGCAGTACTTC. Translated: CASSQGGGLAKYEQYF.

This clone appeared once. This chain links TRBV4-3 with TRBJ2-3; D is unclear. Germline V gives CDR1 LGHNA, CDR2 YSLEER. V lost 0 bases to trimming and J lost 5 bases, with 18 bases between them. The CDR3 runs to 17 residues. The CDR3 nucleotides are TGCGCCAGCAGCCAAGAGGCCGGTCCTCAGGAAGGAGATACGCAGTATTTT. Encoded protein: CASSQEAGPQEGDTQYF.

By sample share, this clone is medium-sized. The gene calls are TRBV18 and TRBJ2-1, with D possibly TRBD2 on 5 matching bases. The CDR3 runs to 14 residues. Germline loops: CDR1 KGHSH, CDR2 LQKENI. With 10 bases removed from V and 3 bases from J, the gap between germline ends came to 16 bases. DNA of the CDR3: TGTGCCACCTCGTCTACGGGGTACTACAATGAGCAGTTCTTC. Its translation is CATSSTGYYNEQFF.

The chain links TRBV4-1 to TRBJ2-1; 9 bases map to TRBD1. The V gene's germline CDR1 is MGHRA and CDR2 YSYEKL. The V segment lost 4 bases and the J segment 10 bases; nucleotides outside the gene matches: 20. This CDR3 spans 18 amino acids. The CDR3 DNA reads TGCGCCAGCAGCCGCGGGATTATTCGCCGGGACAGGGATCAGGAGCAGTTCTTC. It is translated as CASSRGIIRRDRDQEQFF.

The chain combines TRBV27 with TRBJ1-6, with D tentatively TRBD1 (5 bases). Per germline, CDR1 MNHEY and CDR2 SMNVEV (reference sequence). The CDR3 is 18 residues long. The germline V and J ends were trimmed by 2 bases and 8 bases, with 22 bases remaining between them. The chain's CDR3 is CASSLNLWAGRQDSPLHF. The CDR3 bases are TGTGCCAGCAGTTTAAATTTGTGGGCAGGGAGGCAAGATTCACCCCTCCACTTT.

V is TRBV5-6 and J is TRBJ2-4; TRBD1 might be the D (5 bases). Germline CDR1 reads SGHDT; CDR2 reads YYEEEE. The CDR3 extends over 17 amino acids. V was pared by 2 bases and J by 6 bases, with 21 bases between. Here the CDR3 DNA reads TGTGCCAGCAGCTTTCGACAGCCTGCAAGGGGAAGAAACATTCAGTACTTC. Translation gives CASSFRQPARGRNIQYF.

The chain employs TRBV7-8 and TRBJ2-7, with 8 positions matching TRBD1. The CDR3 consists of 15 residues. Trimming at V came to 5 bases and at J to 4 bases, leaving 10 bases not matched to a gene. Germline-derived CDR1 and CDR2 are SGHVS and FQNEAQ. The CDR3 nucleotides read TGTGCCAGCAGCCTGACAGGGGCTAAGGATTACGAGCAGTACTTC. This encodes CASSLTGAKDYEQYF. The full variable domain, completed using reference TRBV7-8 and TRBJ2-7, is GAGVSQSPRYKVAKRGQDVALRCDPISGHVSLFWYQQALGQGPEFLTYFQNEAQLDKSGLPSDRFFAERPEGSVSTLKIQRTQQEDSAVYLCASSLTGAKDYEQYFGPGTRLTVT.

The chain carries TRBV27 and TRBJ2-6, with unresolved D. V was cut by 4 bases and J by 2 bases, with 3 bases left in between. This CDR3 is built from 13 residues. Germline values: CDR1 MNHEY, CDR2 SMNVEV (reference sequence). The DNA for the CDR3 is TGTGCCAGCAGTTCGGCTGGGGCCAACGTCCTGACTTTC. Its translation is CASSSAGANVLTF.

J is TRBJ2-1 and V is TRBV19, with 9 bases lining up with TRBD2. This CDR3 has 14 amino acids. The germline CDR1 and CDR2 sequences are LNHDA and SQIVND (reference sequence). After removal of 6 bases from V and 5 bases from J, the junction contained 5 bases not matched to a gene. The chain's CDR3 is CASRTSGGNNEQFF. CDR3 DNA sequence: TGTGCCAGTAGGACTAGCGGAGGCAACAATGAGCAGTTCTTC.

This clone was seen once. The chain employs TRBV7-3 and TRBJ2-3; D is possibly TRBD1 (5 bases). Trimming cost V 5 bases and J 0 bases, with 12 bases left between them. This CDR3 spans 15 amino acids. Germline V gene data show CDR1 as SGHTA and CDR2 as FQGTGA. The CDR3 spells CASSLLGVSTDTQYF. The DNA for the CDR3 is TGTGCCAGCAGCCTTCTAGGGGTTAGCACAGATACGCAGTATTTT.

The V call is TRBV6-5, the J call TRBJ2-7; 10 nucleotides align to TRBD1. Trimming removed 3 bases from V and 1 base from J; junction bases left unmatched: 3. Germline V CDR1 and CDR2: MNHEY, SVGAGI. The CDR3 runs to 15 residues. This CDR3 is CASSYQGQGSYEQYF. CDR3 coding DNA: TGTGCCAGCAGTTATCAGGGACAGGGGTCCTACGAGCAGTACTTC.

This chain connects TRBV30 to TRBJ2-1, with 10 bases matching TRBD2. Germline trimming cut 1 base from V and 9 bases from J; bases unmatched to any gene: 9. There are 15 residues in the CDR3. Germline CDR1 is GTSNPN and CDR2 is SVGIG (reference sequence). CDR3 nucleotides: TGTGCCTGGAGTGAGGTCCTAGCGGGAGTTACTGAGCAGTTCTTC. This translates into CAWSEVLAGVTEQFF. Full variable domain (rest looked up from reference TRBV30 and TRBJ2-1): SQTIHQWPATLVQPVGSPLSLECTVEGTSNPNLYWYRQAAGRGLQLLFYSVGIGQISSEVPQNLSASRPQDRQFILSSKKLLLSDSGFYLCAWSEVLAGVTEQFFGPGTRLTVL.

The genes are TRBV19 and TRBJ2-7; TRBD1 matches 9 bases. There are 14 residues in the CDR3. Germline V gives CDR1 LNHDA, CDR2 SQIVND (reference sequence). Trimming removed 3 bases from V and 7 bases from J; junction bases left unmatched: 7. CDR3: CASSIGQGTGEQYF. The CDR3, as DNA: TGTGCCAGTAGTATTGGACAGGGGACGGGAGAGCAGTACTTC.

The rearrangement links TRBV18 to TRBJ2-7, with 8 nucleotides matching TRBD1. With 4 bases clipped from V and 2 bases from J, the junction kept 10 bases outside the gene matches. The CDR3 spans 16 residues. CDR1 and CDR2 from the germline V gene are KGHSH and LQKENI. The CDR3 sequence is CASSHATGQGAYEQYF. The CDR3, as DNA: TGTGCCAGCTCACACGCCACTGGACAGGGCGCCTACGAGCAGTACTTC.